The 23 T cell receptor beta chains reported below all come from one sample, sequenced in a study of T-cell memory formation after mild COVID-19. TCRdb used MiXCR to reprocess the 5' RACE reads, holding one entry per CDR3 protein. The profile shows about 340,000 distinct CDR3 sequences, under 15% of them singletons. Sequenced sample: PBMCs or a T cell subset sorted from them (not recorded which). The receptor source for this set is a man between 18 and 29 years old who had mild COVID-19 (a few samples of this study predate the infection). Cell type and time point are not known.

The chain is built from TRBV9 and TRBJ1-2; tentative D call: TRBD1 (6 bases). Deletions cut 0 bases from V and 2 bases from J, with 8 bases between. Germline V gene data show CDR1 as SGDLS and CDR2 as YYNGEE. The CDR3 consists of 14 residues. The CDR3 loop is CASSVATGNYGYTF. The CDR3 bases are TGTGCCAGCAGCGTAGCTACAGGGAACTATGGCTACACCTTC.

The table lists this clonotype with a few counts. V and J are TRBV11-2 and TRBJ1-2; D gene uncertain. Looked up from germline, CDR1 is SGHAT and CDR2 is FQNNGV. The V gene lost 5 bases and the J gene lost 2 bases, with 21 bases spanning the gap. This CDR3 region has 17 residues. The chain's CDR3 is CASSHWPPLRGNYGYTF. As DNA, the CDR3 is TGTGCCAGCAGCCACTGGCCCCCCTTACGGGGAAACTATGGCTACACCTTC.

The sample holds a few counts of this clonotype. The genes are TRBV20-1 and TRBJ2-7; D remains ambiguous. The CDR3 spans 15 residues. V lost 1 base, J lost 0 bases, and 13 bases lay in between. The germline V gene has CDR1 DFQATT and CDR2 SNEGSKA (reference sequence). The DNA of the CDR3 is TGCAGTGCTAGAGGCGGCAGGTCGAGCTCCTACGAGCAGTACTTC. This codes for CSARGGRSSSYEQYF.

This clonotype was found a few times. The chain has TRBV11-1 and TRBJ2-1, with 10 bases lining up with TRBD1. V lost 5 bases, J lost 4 bases, and 8 bases stayed unmatched. The CDR3 is 16 amino acids. The germline V gene encodes CDR1 SGHAT and CDR2 FQDESV (reference sequence). CDR3 sequence: CASSRGGQGQYNEQFF. CDR3 bases: TGTGCCAGCAGCCGAGGGGGACAGGGGCAATACAATGAGCAGTTCTTC.

The chain employs TRBV25-1 and TRBJ1-1; the D is unclear. The CDR3 runs to 12 residues. Germline loops: CDR1 MGHDK, CDR2 SYGVNS. V was shortened by 1 base and J by 1 base, with 1 base between the two germline ends. This CDR3 reads CASSEWNTEAFF. The CDR3 DNA is TGTGCCAGCAGTGAATGGAACACTGAAGCTTTCTTT.

The chain combines TRBV27 with TRBJ2-3; weak D call: TRBD1 (7 bases). CDR1 is MNHEY, CDR2 SMNVEV, per germline (reference sequence). V shed 4 bases and J shed 6 bases, with 20 bases lying between them. CDR3 length: 16 residues. CDR3 DNA sequence: TGTGCCAGCAGTTCGTTGCGGGACAGCTTCATCGATACGCAGTATTTT. It codes for CASSSLRDSFIDTQYF.

This chain joins TRBV9 and TRBJ2-2; a weak D match, TRBD2 (7 bases). Trimming removed 3 bases at V and 4 bases at J, with 16 bases between. This CDR3 comprises 16 residues. The germline V gene encodes CDR1 SGDLS and CDR2 YYNGEE. CDR3 sequence reads: CASSAPRRGGTGELFF. The CDR3 DNA reads as TGTGCCAGCAGCGCCCCTCGGAGGGGGGGCACCGGGGAGCTGTTTTTT.

This clonotype was observed many times. The rearrangement links TRBV5-1 to TRBJ1-1, with D tentatively TRBD1 (5 bases). CDR1 is SGHRS, CDR2 YFSETQ, per germline. The CDR3 spans 15 residues. Trimming removed 3 bases at V and 5 bases at J, with 17 bases between. The CDR3 protein is CASSSLNPGKTEAFF. The DNA of the CDR3 is TGCGCCAGCAGCTCCCTTAACCCAGGGAAAACTGAAGCTTTCTTT.

Many counts were recorded for this clonotype. This chain links TRBV12-3 or TRBV12-4 with TRBJ1-3, with 9 bases matching TRBD1. V trimming: 5 bases; J trimming: 7 bases; junction bases outside the gene matches: 3. This CDR3 has 13 amino acids. CDR3 protein: CASSATGGNTIYF. The DNA of the CDR3 is TGTGCCAGCAGTGCGACAGGGGGTAACACCATATATTTT.

The chain recombines TRBV6-5 with TRBJ1-1, with D uncertain. The germline V gene encodes CDR1 MNHEY and CDR2 SVGAGI. This CDR3 region has 13 residues. The V end was cut by 7 bases, the J end by 1 base, with 10 bases between. Written as DNA, the CDR3 is TGTGCCAGCAACACGCGGTGGAACACTGAAGCTTTCTTT. This encodes CASNTRWNTEAFF.

The genes are TRBV5-6 and TRBJ1-6; 7 bases are a match to TRBD1. The CDR3 is made up of 14 amino acids. CDR1 and CDR2 from the germline V gene are SGHDT and YYEEEE. With 6 bases clipped from V and 7 bases from J, the junction kept 7 bases outside the gene matches. As DNA, the CDR3 is TGTGCCAGCACCTCGAGACAGGGAAATTCACCCCTCCACTTT. Its protein product is CASTSRQGNSPLHF.

The sample holds a few counts of this clonotype. The rearrangement joins TRBV12-3 or TRBV12-4 to TRBJ2-1; D is perhaps TRBD2 (5 bases). V was cut by 6 bases and J by 8 bases, with 23 bases left in between. The CDR3 has 16 residues. CDR3 coding DNA: TGTGCCAGCAGGAAAAAGGTGGCAGCTCGGGATCATGAGCAGTTCTTC. This encodes CASRKKVAARDHEQFF.

In this sample, this clonotype turned up many times. The chain carries TRBV4-3 and TRBJ2-1, with D perhaps matching TRBD2 (6 bases). The CDR3 loop spans 17 amino acids. V lost 0 bases to trimming and J lost 2 bases, with 14 bases between them. Germline V gene data show CDR1 as LGHNA and CDR2 as YSLEER. The CDR3, as DNA: TGCGCCAGCAGCCAAGATCCCGAGGACTACCCCTACAATGAGCAGTTCTTC. The encoded protein is CASSQDPEDYPYNEQFF.

This clonotype occurred a few times. The chain couples TRBV7-9 to TRBJ1-2; 7 bases agree with TRBD1. Germline V gene sequence: CDR1 SEHNR, CDR2 FQNEAQ (reference sequence). CDR3 length: 16 residues. V was clipped by 5 bases and J by 5 bases; unmatched bases: 14. CDR3 bases: TGTGCCAGCAGCCCACCTGGGAGGGGGCCCAGGTATGGCTACACCTTC. Translation: CASSPPGRGPRYGYTF.

V and J are TRBV9 and TRBJ1-4, with TRBD1 matching 9 bases. CDR1 and CDR2 (germline): SGDLS, YYNGEE. Germline trimming cut 4 bases from V and 5 bases from J; bases unmatched to any gene: 3. The CDR3 runs 14 residues. CDR3 sequence (DNA): TGTGCCAGCAGCATCGGGACAGGGAATGAAAAACTGTTTTTT. It is translated as CASSIGTGNEKLFF.

The chain has TRBV20-1 and TRBJ1-4, with 7 bases matching TRBD1. This CDR3 has 16 amino acids. The germline CDR1 and CDR2 sequences are DFQATT and SNEGSKA (reference sequence). The junction had 11 bases not matched to a gene; V was cut back by 6 bases and J by 1 base. As DNA, the CDR3 is TGCAGTGCCCTTACAGGGGATTTAGGAACTAATGAAAAACTGTTTTTT. Its protein product is CSALTGDLGTNEKLFF.

This clonotype was detected only a few times. The chain links TRBV5-1 to TRBJ2-3; either TRBD1 or TRBD2 may supply D (5 bases each). Trimming stripped 6 bases from V and 14 bases from J, with 19 bases between. The CDR3 runs to 12 residues. Per the germline V gene, CDR1 is SGHRS and CDR2 is YFSETQ. The CDR3 here is CASMPGDPGRYF. In nucleotides, the CDR3 is TGCGCCAGCATGCCCGGGGACCCCGGAAGGTATTTT.

This clonotype has a handful of counts. The chain has TRBV12-3 or TRBV12-4 and TRBJ2-1; 10 bases align to TRBD2. This CDR3 is 14 amino acids long. Germline trimming cut 3 bases from V and 7 bases from J; bases unmatched to any gene: 3. CDR3 sequence: CASSLLAGVNEQFF. The DNA for the CDR3 is TGTGCCAGCAGTTTGCTAGCGGGGGTAAATGAGCAGTTCTTC.

The chain has TRBV4-3 and TRBJ1-6; 7 bases agree with TRBD1. Trimming at V came to 0 bases and at J to 9 bases, leaving 14 bases not matched to a gene. The CDR3 length is 18 residues. Looked up from germline, CDR1 is LGHNA and CDR2 is YSLEER. The CDR3 sequence is CASSQEGTALTNGSPLHF. CDR3 coding DNA: TGCGCCAGCAGCCAAGAGGGGACAGCGCTCACGAATGGTTCACCCCTCCACTTT.

The CDR3 DNA sequence: TGTGCCAGCAGCCAATTAGGGGGGTCCTACGAGCAGTACTTC. Translation: CASSQLGGSYEQYF. This chain uses TRBV3-1 with TRBJ2-7; D may match TRBD1 or TRBD2 (6 bases each). V was cut by 2 bases and J by 1 base, with 9 bases left in between. Germline loops: CDR1 LGHDT, CDR2 YNNKEL (reference sequence). The CDR3 is made up of 14 amino acids.

V and J are TRBV12-3 or TRBV12-4 and TRBJ1-1, with 9 bases fitting TRBD1. The CDR3 contains 13 residues. The V segment lost 5 bases and the J segment 10 bases; nucleotides outside the gene matches: 8. CDR3 sequence: CASSPEGTGRAFF. CDR3 coding DNA: TGTGCCAGCAGTCCTGAAGGGACAGGGAGAGCTTTCTTT.

In the case of this clonotype: At one end, the junction sequence differs from germline, possibly due to a read error. The gene calls are TRBV7-3 and TRBJ1-1, with 8 positions matching TRBD1. The CDR3 sequence is 15 residues long. The germline V gene encodes CDR1 SGHTA and CDR2 FQGTGA. The DNA of the CDR3 is TGTGCCAGCAGCCCGGGGACAGGAGAGTACACTGAAGCTCTCTTT. This encodes CASSPGTGEYTEALF.

This clonotype showed up many times. The chain couples TRBV5-6 to TRBJ1-1, with 8 positions matching TRBD1. Germline CDR1 SGHDT, CDR2 YYEEEE. The junction had 9 bases not matched to a gene; V was cut back by 0 bases and J by 11 bases. The CDR3 contains 14 residues. The CDR3 spells CASSLGQGTGYAFF. CDR3 bases: TGTGCCAGCAGCTTGGGACAGGGGACGGGTTACGCTTTCTTT.